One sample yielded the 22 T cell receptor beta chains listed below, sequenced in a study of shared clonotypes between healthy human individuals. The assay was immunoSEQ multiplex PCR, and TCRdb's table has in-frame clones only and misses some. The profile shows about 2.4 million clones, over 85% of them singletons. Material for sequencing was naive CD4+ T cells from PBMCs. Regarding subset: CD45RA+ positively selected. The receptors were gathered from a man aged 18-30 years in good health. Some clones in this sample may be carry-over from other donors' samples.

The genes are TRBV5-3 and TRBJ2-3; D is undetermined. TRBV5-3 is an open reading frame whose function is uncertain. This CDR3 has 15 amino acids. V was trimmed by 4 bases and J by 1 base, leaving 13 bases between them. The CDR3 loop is CARSTDRPGTDTQYF. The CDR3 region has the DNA TGTGCCAGAAGCACAGACCGGCCGGGCACAGATACGCAGTATTTT.

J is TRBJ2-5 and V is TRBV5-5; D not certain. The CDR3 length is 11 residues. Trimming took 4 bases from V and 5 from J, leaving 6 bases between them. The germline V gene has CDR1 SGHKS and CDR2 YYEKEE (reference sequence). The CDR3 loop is CASSPLETQYF. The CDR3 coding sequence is TGTGCCAGCAGCCCCCTTGAGACCCAGTACTTC.

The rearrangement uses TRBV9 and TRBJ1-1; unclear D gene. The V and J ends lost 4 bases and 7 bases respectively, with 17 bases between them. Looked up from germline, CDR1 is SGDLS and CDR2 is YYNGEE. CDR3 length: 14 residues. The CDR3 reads CASSPHPVELEAFF. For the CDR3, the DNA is TGTGCCAGCAGCCCCCACCCCGTGGAGCTTGAAGCTTTCTTT.

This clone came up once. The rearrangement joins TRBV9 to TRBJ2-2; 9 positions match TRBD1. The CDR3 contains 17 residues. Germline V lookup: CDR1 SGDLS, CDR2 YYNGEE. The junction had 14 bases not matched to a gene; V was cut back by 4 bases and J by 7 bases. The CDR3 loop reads CASSPRGDRVVDGELFF. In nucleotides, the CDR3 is TGTGCCAGCAGCCCTCGCGGGGACAGGGTAGTAGACGGGGAGCTGTTTTTT.

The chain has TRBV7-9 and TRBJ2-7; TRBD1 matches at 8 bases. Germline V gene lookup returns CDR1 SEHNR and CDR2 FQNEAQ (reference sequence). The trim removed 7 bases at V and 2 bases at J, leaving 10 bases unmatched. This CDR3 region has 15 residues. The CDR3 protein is CASTIPGTGTYEQYF. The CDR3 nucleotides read TGTGCCAGCACCATCCCGGGGACAGGAACCTACGAGCAGTACTTC.

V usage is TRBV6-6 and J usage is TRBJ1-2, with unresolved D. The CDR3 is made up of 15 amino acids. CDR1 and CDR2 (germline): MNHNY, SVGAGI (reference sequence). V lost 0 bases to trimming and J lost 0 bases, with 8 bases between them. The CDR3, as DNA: TGTGCCAGCAGTTACTCATGGGAACCTAACTATGGCTACACCTTC. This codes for CASSYSWEPNYGYTF.

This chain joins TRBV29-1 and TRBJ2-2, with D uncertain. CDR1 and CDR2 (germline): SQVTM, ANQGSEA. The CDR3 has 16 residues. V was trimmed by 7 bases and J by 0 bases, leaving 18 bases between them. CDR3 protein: CSARMGISPNTGELFF. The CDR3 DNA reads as TGCAGCGCCAGGATGGGGATTTCACCGAACACCGGGGAGCTGTTTTTT.

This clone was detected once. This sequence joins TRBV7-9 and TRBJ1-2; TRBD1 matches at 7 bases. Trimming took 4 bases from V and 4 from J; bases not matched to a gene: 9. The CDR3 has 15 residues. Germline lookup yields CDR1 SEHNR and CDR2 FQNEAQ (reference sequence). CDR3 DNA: TGTGCCAGCAGCTCAACCGACAGGGCGATCTATGGCTACACCTTC. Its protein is CASSSTDRAIYGYTF. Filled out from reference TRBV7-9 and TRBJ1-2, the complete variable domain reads DTGVSQNPRHKITKRGQNVTFRCDPISEHNRLYWYRQTLGQGPEFLTYFQNEAQLEKSRLLSDRFSAERPKGSFSTLEIQRTEQGDSAMYLCASSSTDRAIYGYTFGSGTRLTVV.

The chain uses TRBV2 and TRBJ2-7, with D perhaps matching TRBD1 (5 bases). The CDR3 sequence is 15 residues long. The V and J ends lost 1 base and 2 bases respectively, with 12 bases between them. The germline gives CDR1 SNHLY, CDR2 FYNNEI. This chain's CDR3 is CASSEEGRVTYEQYF. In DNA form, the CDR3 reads TGTGCCAGCAGTGAAGAGGGCAGGGTTACCTACGAGCAGTACTTC.

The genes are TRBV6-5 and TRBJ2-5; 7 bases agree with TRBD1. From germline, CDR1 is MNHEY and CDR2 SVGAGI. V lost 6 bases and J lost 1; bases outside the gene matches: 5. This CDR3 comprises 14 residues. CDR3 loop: CASSKTGTQETQYF. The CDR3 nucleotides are TGTGCCAGCAGCAAGACAGGGACCCAAGAGACCCAGTACTTC.

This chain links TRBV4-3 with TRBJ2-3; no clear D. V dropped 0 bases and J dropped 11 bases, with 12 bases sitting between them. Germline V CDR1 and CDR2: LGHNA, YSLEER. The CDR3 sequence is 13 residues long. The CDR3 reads CASSQEGLMGQYF. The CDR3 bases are TGCGCCAGCAGCCAAGAAGGCCTCATGGGGCAGTATTTT.

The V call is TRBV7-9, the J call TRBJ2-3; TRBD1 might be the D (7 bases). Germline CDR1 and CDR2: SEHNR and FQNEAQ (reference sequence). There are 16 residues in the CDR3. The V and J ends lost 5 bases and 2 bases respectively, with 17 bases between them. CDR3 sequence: CASSRGTVLTTDTQYF. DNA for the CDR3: TGTGCCAGCAGCCGGGGGACAGTACTCACCACAGATACGCAGTATTTT. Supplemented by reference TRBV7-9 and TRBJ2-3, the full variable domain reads DTGVSQNPRHKITKRGQNVTFRCDPISEHNRLYWYRQTLGQGPEFLTYFQNEAQLEKSRLLSDRFSAERPKGSFSTLEIQRTEQGDSAMYLCASSRGTVLTTDTQYFGPGTRLTVL.

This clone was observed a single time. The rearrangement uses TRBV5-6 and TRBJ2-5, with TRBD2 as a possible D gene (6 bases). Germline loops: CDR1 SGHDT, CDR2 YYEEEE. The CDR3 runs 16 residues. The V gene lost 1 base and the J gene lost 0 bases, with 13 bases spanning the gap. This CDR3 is CASSLSGSWYQETQYF. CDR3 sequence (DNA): TGTGCCAGCAGCTTGAGCGGGTCGTGGTACCAAGAGACCCAGTACTTC.

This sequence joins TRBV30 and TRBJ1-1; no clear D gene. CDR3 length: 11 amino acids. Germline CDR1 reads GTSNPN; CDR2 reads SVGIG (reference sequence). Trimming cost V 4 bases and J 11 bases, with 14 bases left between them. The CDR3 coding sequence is TGTGCCTGGATACGTGAGGCTGGCGCTTTCTTT. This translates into CAWIREAGAFF.

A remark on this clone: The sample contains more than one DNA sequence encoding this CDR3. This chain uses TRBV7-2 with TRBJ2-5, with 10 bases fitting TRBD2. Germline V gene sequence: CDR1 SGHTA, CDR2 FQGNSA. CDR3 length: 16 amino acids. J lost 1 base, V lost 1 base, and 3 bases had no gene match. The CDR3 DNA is TGTGCCAGCAGCTTAGGACTAGCGGGTGGCCAAGAGACCCAGTACTTC. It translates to CASSLGLAGGQETQYF. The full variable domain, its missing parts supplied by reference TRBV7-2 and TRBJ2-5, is GAGVSQSPSNKVTEKGKDVELRCDPISGHTALYWYRQSLGQGLEFLIYFQGNSAPDKSGLPSDRFSAERTGGSVSTLTIQRTQQEDSAVYLCASSLGLAGGQETQYFGPGTRLLVL.

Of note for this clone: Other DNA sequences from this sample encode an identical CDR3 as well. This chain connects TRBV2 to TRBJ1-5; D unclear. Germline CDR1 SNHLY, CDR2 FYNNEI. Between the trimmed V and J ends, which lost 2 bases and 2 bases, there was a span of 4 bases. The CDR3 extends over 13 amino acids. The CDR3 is CASSEQGNQPQHF. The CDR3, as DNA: TGTGCCAGCAGTGAACAGGGCAATCAGCCCCAGCATTTT.

The CDR3 DNA sequence: TGCGCCAGCAGCTTGGCGACAGGAGTTTCCGAGCAGTACTTC. Encoded protein: CASSLATGVSEQYF. The V gene is TRBV5-1, the J gene TRBJ2-7; possibly TRBD1 for D (6 bases). In germline, CDR1 is SGHRS, CDR2 YFSETQ. This CDR3 region has 14 residues. The germline V and J ends were trimmed by 0 bases and 6 bases, with 13 bases remaining between them. The whole variable domain, filled in from reference TRBV5-1 and TRBJ2-7, reads KAGVTQTPRYLIKTRGQQVTLSCSPISGHRSVSWYQQTPGQGLQFLFEYFSETQRNKGNFPGRFSGRQFSNSRSEMNVSTLELGDSALYLCASSLATGVSEQYFGPGTRLTVT.

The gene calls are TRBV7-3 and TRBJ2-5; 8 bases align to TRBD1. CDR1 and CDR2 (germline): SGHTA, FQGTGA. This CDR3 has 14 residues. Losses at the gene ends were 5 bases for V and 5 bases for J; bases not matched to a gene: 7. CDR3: CASSPDRVGETQYF. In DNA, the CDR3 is TGTGCCAGCAGCCCGGACAGGGTTGGGGAGACCCAGTACTTC.

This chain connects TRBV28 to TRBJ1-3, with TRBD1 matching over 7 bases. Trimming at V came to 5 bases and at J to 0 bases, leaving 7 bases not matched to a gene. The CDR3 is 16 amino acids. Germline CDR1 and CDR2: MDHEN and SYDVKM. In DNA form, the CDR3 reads TGTGCCAGCAGTCTCCCGACAGGGAGCTCTGGAAACACCATATATTTT. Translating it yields CASSLPTGSSGNTIYF.

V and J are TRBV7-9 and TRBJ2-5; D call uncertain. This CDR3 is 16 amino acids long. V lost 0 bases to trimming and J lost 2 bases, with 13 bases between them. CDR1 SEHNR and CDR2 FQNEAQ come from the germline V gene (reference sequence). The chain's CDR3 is CASSLAGMGGQETQYF. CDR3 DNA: TGTGCCAGCAGCTTAGCGGGTATGGGCGGACAAGAGACCCAGTACTTC.

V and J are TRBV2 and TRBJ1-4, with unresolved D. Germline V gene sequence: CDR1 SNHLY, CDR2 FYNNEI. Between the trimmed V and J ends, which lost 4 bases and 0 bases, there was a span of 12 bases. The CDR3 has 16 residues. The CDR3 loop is CASSVRGSATNEKLFF. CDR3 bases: TGTGCCAGCAGTGTACGAGGATCGGCAACTAATGAAAAACTGTTTTTT. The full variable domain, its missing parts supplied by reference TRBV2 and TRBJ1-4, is EPEVTQTPSHQVTQMGQEVILRCVPISNHLYFYWYRQILGQKVEFLVSFYNNEISEKSEIFDDQFSVERPDGSNFTLKIRSTKLEDSAMYFCASSVRGSATNEKLFFGSGTQLSVL.

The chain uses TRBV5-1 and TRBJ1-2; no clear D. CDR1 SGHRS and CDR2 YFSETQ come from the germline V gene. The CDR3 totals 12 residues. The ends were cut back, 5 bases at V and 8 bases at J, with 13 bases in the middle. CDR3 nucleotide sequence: TGCGCCAGCAGTTACGAGAGGTCGGGCTACACCTTC. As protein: CASSYERSGYTF.